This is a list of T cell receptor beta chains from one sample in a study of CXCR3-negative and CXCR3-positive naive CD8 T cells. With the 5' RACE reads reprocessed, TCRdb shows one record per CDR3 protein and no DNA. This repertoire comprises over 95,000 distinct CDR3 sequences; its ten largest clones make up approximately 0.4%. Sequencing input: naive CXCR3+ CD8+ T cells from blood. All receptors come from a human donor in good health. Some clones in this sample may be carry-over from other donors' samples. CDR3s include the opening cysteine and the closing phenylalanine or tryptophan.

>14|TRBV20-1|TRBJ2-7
CSARGGDAYYEQYF
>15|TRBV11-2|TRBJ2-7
CASSLGGGFGSEQYF
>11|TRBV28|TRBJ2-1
CASSWNNEQFF
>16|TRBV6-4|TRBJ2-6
CASSGPTGSGANVLTF
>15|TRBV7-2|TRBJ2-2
CASSLWGGSTGELFF
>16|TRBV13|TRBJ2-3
CASSSLTGEGTDTQYF
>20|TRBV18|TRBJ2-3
CASSPPSPSSRYLSTDTQYF
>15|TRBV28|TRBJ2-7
CASSAGLAGAYEQYF
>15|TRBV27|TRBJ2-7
CASSFRAGGGYEQYF
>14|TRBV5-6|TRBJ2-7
CASSPTGGGFEQYF
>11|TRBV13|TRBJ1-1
CASSLGQVAFF
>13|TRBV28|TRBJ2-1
CASTSSSYNEQFF
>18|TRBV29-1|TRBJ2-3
CSVVPARLAVAGTDTQYF
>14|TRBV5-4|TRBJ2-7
CASSFFGSSYEQYF
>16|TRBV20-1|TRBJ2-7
CSARDLGTGGVYEQYF
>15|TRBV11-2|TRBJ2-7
CASSRIRGMGYEQYF
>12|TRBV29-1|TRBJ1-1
CSAEDRDLEAFF
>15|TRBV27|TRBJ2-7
CAISFRGTGSYEQYF
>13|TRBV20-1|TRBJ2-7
CSAGGTVSYEQYF
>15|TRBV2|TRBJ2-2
CASSDPGGRTGELFF
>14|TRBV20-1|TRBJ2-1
CSARDGDTYNEQFF
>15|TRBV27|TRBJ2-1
CASSLGTGSYNEQFF
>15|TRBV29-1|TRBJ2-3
CSVEGMIIGTDTQYF
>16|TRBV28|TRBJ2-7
CASEPRDYRRTYEQYF
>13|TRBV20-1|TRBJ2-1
CSAPGLGANEQFF
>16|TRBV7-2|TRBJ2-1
CASSLHGLAANNEQFF
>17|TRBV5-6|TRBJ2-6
CASSTDRGHSGANVLTF